The T cell receptor (beta chain) described here comes from a study of blood T cell repertoires in COVID-19. Study details: T cells, B-cell-depleted T cells, or PBMCs provided the cDNA or gDNA that served as material.

Unmatched junction bases numbered 5, after V lost 5 bases and J lost 3 bases. The CDR3 covers 14 residues. Germline lookup yields CDR1 LNHDA and CDR2 SQIVND (reference sequence). Clones were read by immunoSEQ multiplex PCR, and TCRdb kept only the in-frame ones, dropping some. The sample holds around 55,000 clones, around 90% seen once. This sequence was found in a human donor with active COVID-19. The donor label of this sample is uncertain. Sequenced: peripheral blood. The chain joins TRBV19 to TRBJ2-7, with 9 bases aligning to TRBD1. In nucleotides, the CDR3 is TGTGCCAGTAGTGACCGGGACAGGGTCTACGAGCAGTACTTC. Translating it yields CASSDRDRVYEQYF.